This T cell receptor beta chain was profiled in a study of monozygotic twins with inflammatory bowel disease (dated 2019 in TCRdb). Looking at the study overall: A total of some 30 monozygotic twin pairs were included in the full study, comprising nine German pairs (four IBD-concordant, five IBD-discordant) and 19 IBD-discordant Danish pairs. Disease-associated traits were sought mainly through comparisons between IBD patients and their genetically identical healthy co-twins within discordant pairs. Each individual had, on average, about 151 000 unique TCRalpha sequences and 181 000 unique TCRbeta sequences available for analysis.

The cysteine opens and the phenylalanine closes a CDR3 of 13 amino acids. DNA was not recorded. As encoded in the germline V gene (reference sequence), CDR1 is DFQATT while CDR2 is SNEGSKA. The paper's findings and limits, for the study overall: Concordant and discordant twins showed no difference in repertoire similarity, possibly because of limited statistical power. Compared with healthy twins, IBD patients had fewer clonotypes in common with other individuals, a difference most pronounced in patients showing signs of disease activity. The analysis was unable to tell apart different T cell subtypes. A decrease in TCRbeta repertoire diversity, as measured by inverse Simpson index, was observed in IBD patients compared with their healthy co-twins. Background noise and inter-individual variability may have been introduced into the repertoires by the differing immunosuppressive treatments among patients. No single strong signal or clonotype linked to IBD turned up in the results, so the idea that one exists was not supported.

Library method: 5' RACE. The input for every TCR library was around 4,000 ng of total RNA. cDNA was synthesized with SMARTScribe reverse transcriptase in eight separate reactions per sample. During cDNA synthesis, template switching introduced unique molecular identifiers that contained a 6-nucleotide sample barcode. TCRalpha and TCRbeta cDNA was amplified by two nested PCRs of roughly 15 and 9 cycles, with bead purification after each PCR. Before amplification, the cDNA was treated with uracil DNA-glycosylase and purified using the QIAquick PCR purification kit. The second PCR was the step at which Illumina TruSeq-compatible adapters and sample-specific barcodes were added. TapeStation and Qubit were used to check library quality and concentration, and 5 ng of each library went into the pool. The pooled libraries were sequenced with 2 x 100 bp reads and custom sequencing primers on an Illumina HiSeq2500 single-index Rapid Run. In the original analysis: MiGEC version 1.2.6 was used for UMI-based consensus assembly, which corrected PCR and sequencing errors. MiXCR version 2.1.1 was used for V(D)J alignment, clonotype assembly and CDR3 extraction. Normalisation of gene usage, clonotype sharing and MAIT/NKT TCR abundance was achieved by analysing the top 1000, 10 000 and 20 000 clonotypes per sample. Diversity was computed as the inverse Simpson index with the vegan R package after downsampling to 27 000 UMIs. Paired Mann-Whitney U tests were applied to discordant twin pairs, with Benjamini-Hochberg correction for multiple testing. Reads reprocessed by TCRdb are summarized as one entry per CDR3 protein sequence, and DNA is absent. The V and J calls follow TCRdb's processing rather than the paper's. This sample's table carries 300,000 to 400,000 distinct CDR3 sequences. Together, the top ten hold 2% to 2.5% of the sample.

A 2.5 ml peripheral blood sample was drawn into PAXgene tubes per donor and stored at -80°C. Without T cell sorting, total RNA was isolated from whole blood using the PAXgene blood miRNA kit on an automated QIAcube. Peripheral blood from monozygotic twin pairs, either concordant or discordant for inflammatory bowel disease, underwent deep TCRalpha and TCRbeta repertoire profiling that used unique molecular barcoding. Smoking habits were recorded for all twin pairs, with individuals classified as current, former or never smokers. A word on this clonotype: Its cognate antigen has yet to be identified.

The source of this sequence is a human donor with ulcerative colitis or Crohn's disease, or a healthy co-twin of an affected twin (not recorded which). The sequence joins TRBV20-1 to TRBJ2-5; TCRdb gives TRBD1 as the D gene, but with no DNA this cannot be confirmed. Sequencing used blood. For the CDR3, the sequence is CSASRTNQETQYF.